One and the same sample provided the 18 T cell receptor beta chains below, sequenced in a study of T cell changes during pregnancy in multiple sclerosis. Profiling relied on immunoSEQ multiplex PCR, and the TCRdb table lists in-frame clones only, not all of them. The sample has 99,000 or so clones; about 94% are singletons. Sequences were derived from peripheral blood, sampled after pregnancy. The source of these receptors is a female donor with multiple sclerosis, enrolled in a pregnancy study.

The chain recombines TRBV2 with TRBJ2-1; 10 bases fit TRBD2. J lost 4 bases, V lost 7 bases, and 10 bases had no gene match. The CDR3 is 16 residues long. Germline CDR1 reads SNHLY; CDR2 reads FYNNEI. CDR3 in DNA: TGTGCCAGCAAAGAAGGGAGAGCGGGAGGGTACAATGAGCAGTTCTTC. Its translation: CASKEGRAGGYNEQFF.

CDR3 amino acids: CASSLVAINYGYTF. The CDR3 DNA reads as TGCGCCAGCAGCTTGGTGGCAATTAACTATGGCTACACCTTC. The chain joins TRBV5-1 to TRBJ1-2; D not certain. This CDR3 has 14 amino acids. Germline V CDR1 and CDR2: SGHRS, YFSETQ. V lost 0 bases to trimming and J lost 1 base, with 7 bases between them.

The V call is TRBV28, the J call TRBJ2-7, with D possibly matching TRBD1 (5 bases). CDR3 length: 14 amino acids. Germline-derived CDR1 and CDR2 are MDHEN and SYDVKM. V lost 6 bases to trimming and J lost 4 bases, with 16 bases between them. This chain's CDR3 is CASSLRVGGYEQYF. For the CDR3, the DNA is TGTGCCAGCAGCCTCAGGGTGGGCGGATACGAGCAGTACTTC.

V and J are TRBV6-5 and TRBJ2-7; D unclear. Germline-derived CDR1 and CDR2 are MNHEY and SVGAGI. The CDR3 sequence is 11 residues long. V was pared by 1 base and J by 5 bases, with 3 bases between. DNA of the CDR3: TGTGCCAGCAGTTACTTCAACGAGCAGTACTTC. Translated: CASSYFNEQYF.

V usage is TRBV10-3 and J usage is TRBJ2-4; tentative D call: TRBD1 (6 bases). The CDR3 loop spans 14 amino acids. With 5 bases removed from V and 1 base from J, the gap between germline ends came to 9 bases. Germline V lookup: CDR1 ENHRY, CDR2 SYGVKD. The chain's CDR3 is CAISLDSAKNIQYF. The DNA for the CDR3 is TGTGCCATCAGTTTGGACAGTGCCAAAAACATTCAGTACTTC.

V is TRBV2 and J is TRBJ1-3; 8 bases align to TRBD1. Trimming cost V 5 bases and J 2 bases; bases outside gene matches: 2. The CDR3 contains 14 residues. Germline lookup yields CDR1 SNHLY and CDR2 FYNNEI. This chain's CDR3 is CASSKQGAGNTIYF. The CDR3 nucleotides are TGTGCCAGCAGTAAACAGGGGGCTGGAAACACCATATATTTT.

This chain joins TRBV4-1 and TRBJ2-1, with 10 bases lining up with TRBD2. Germline trimming cut 4 bases from V and 6 bases from J; bases unmatched to any gene: 9. The CDR3 totals 16 residues. Germline V CDR1 and CDR2: MGHRA, YSYEKL. The CDR3 sequence is CASSPPRTSGGNEQFF. CDR3 bases: TGCGCCAGCAGCCCCCCCCGGACTAGCGGAGGCAATGAGCAGTTCTTC.

This clone was seen a single time. This sequence joins TRBV7-9 and TRBJ2-7; 7 nucleotides agree with TRBD1. Germline CDR1 SEHNR, CDR2 FQNEAQ (reference sequence). CDR3 length equals 13 residues. V was pared by 4 bases and J by 3 bases, with 3 bases of the junction left unmatched. DNA for the CDR3: TGTGCCAGCAGCTACAGGGGCGGCTACGAGCAGTACTTC. This encodes CASSYRGGYEQYF.

This clone showed up just once. V is TRBV30 and J is TRBJ2-3; D call uncertain. CDR1 GTSNPN and CDR2 SVGIG come from the germline V gene (reference sequence). V shed 0 bases and J shed 6 bases, with 7 bases lying between them. The CDR3 has 12 amino acids. This CDR3 is CAWSVLPDTQYF. In nucleotides, the CDR3 is TGTGCCTGGAGTGTACTCCCCGATACGCAGTATTTT.

V is TRBV5-1 and J is TRBJ2-2, with 7 bases fitting TRBD2. The CDR3 is made up of 17 amino acids. CDR1 SGHRS and CDR2 YFSETQ come from the germline V gene. The V gene end was trimmed by 2 bases and the J gene end by 2 bases; junction bases not matched to a gene: 9. The CDR3 DNA reads TGCGCCAGCAGCTTATGGACTAGTGAAGCAAACACCGGGGAGCTGTTTTTT. Protein product: CASSLWTSEANTGELFF. The variable domain in full, with the rest retrieved from reference TRBV5-1 and TRBJ2-2, is KAGVTQTPRYLIKTRGQQVTLSCSPISGHRSVSWYQQTPGQGLQFLFEYFSETQRNKGNFPGRFSGRQFSNSRSEMNVSTLELGDSALYLCASSLWTSEANTGELFFGEGSRLTVL.

The V and J genes are TRBV19 and TRBJ1-5; the match to TRBD1 covers 8 bases. V was clipped by 9 bases and J by 7 bases; unmatched bases: 8. The length of the CDR3 is 13 residues. Per germline, CDR1 LNHDA and CDR2 SQIVND (reference sequence). The CDR3 protein is CASRGQGYQPQHF. CDR3 DNA sequence: TGTGCCAGCCGAGGACAGGGCTACCAGCCCCAGCATTTT.

V gene TRBV6-1 combines with J gene TRBJ1-3; 9 nucleotides agree with TRBD1. V was pared by 6 bases and J by 3 bases, with 6 bases of the junction left unmatched. The CDR3 has 15 residues. Germline V gene sequence: CDR1 MNHNS, CDR2 SASEGT. The CDR3 sequence: CASSADRGYGNTIYF. DNA of the CDR3: TGTGCCAGCAGCGCGGACAGGGGATATGGAAACACCATATATTTT.

The genes are TRBV4-1 and TRBJ2-2, with 8 bases matching TRBD1. There are 14 residues in the CDR3. J lost 6 bases, V lost 3 bases, and 3 bases had no gene match. In germline, CDR1 is MGHRA, CDR2 YSYEKL. The CDR3 sequence: CASSQPGGPGELFF. DNA of the CDR3: TGCGCCAGCAGCCAGCCAGGGGGCCCCGGGGAGCTGTTTTTT.

The chain is built from TRBV5-6 and TRBJ1-5; a weak D match, TRBD1 (5 bases). V dropped 3 bases and J dropped 9 bases, with 16 bases sitting between them. Germline CDR1 and CDR2: SGHDT and YYEEEE. This CDR3 comprises 14 residues. The CDR3 sequence is CASSSTGEQGPQHF. CDR3 bases: TGTGCCAGCAGCTCCACAGGTGAGCAAGGGCCCCAGCATTTT. Complete variable domain (other parts from reference TRBV5-6 and TRBJ1-5): DAGVTQSPTHLIKTRGQQVTLRCSPKSGHDTVSWYQQALGQGPQFIFQYYEEEERQRGNFPDRFSGHQFPNYSSELNVNALLLGDSALYLCASSSTGEQGPQHFGDGTRLSIL.

The V and J genes are TRBV7-2 and TRBJ2-3; TRBD2 might be the D (5 bases). Trimming removed 3 bases at V and 1 base at J, with 11 bases between. This CDR3 is 15 amino acids long. The germline V gene encodes CDR1 SGHTA and CDR2 FQGNSA. CDR3 residues: CASSFEGPRTDTQYF. Written as DNA, the CDR3 is TGTGCCAGCAGCTTTGAGGGCCCGCGCACAGATACGCAGTATTTT.

This clone showed up just once. The chain is built from TRBV6-6 and TRBJ2-5; the D is unclear. The CDR3 sequence is 11 residues long. Germline V gene lookup returns CDR1 MNHNY and CDR2 SVGAGI (reference sequence). V was cut by 5 bases and J by 5 bases, with 6 bases left in between. CDR3 in amino acids: CASSLRETQYF. For the CDR3, the DNA is TGTGCCAGCAGTCTCCGTGAGACCCAGTACTTC.

The rearrangement uses TRBV29-1 and TRBJ1-1; D call uncertain. This CDR3 contains 12 residues. The V end lost 3 bases, the J end lost 4 bases, and 9 bases lay between the germline ends. Germline V gives CDR1 SQVTM, CDR2 ANQGSEA. This CDR3 reads CSVDGGGTEAFF. The CDR3 DNA reads TGCAGCGTTGATGGAGGTGGCACTGAAGCTTTCTTT.

As DNA, the CDR3 is TGTGCCAGTAGTGACCGGGACTATTTTAATGAGCAGTTCTTC. Its translation is CASSDRDYFNEQFF. J is TRBJ2-1 and V is TRBV19, with TRBD2 matching over 7 bases. Germline-derived CDR1 and CDR2 are LNHDA and SQIVND (reference sequence). The CDR3 extends over 14 amino acids. J lost 7 bases, V lost 5 bases, and 8 bases had no gene match.